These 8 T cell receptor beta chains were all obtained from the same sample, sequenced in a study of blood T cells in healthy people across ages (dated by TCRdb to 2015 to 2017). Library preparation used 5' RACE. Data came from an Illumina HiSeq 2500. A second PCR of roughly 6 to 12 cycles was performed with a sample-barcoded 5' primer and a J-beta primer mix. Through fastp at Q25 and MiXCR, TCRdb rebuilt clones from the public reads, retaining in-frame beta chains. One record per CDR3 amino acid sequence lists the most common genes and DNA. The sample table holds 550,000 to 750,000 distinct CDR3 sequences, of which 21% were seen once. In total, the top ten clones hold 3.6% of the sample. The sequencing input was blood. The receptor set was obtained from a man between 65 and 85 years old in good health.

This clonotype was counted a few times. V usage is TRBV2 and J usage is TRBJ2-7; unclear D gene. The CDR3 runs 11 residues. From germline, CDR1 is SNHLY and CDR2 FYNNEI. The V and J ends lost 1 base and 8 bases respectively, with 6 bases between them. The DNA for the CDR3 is TGTGCCAGCAGTGAAGAAGGGAAGCAGTACTTC. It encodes CASSEEGKQYF.

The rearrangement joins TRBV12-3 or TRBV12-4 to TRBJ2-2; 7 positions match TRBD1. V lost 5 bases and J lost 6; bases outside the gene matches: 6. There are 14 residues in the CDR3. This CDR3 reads CASSNRGLAGELFF. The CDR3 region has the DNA TGTGCCAGCAGTAACAGGGGTTTGGCCGGGGAGCTGTTTTTT.

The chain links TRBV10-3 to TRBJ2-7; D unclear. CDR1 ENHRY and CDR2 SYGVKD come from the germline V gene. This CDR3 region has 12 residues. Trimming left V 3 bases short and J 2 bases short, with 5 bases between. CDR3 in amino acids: CAISDKAYEQYF. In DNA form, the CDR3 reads TGTGCCATCAGTGACAAAGCCTACGAGCAGTACTTC.

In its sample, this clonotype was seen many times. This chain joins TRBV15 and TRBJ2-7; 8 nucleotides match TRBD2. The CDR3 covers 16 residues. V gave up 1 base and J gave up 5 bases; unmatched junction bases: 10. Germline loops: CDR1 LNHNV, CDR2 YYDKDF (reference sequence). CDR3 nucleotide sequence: TGTGCCACCAGCAGAGTAAGGAGCGGGAGTACCCACGAGCAGTACTTC. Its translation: CATSRVRSGSTHEQYF.

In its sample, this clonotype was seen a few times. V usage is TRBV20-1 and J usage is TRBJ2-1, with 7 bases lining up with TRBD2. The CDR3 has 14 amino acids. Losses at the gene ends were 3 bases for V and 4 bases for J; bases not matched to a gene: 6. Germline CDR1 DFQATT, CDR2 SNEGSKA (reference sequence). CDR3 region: CSASRASGYNEQFF. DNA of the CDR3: TGCAGTGCTAGTAGGGCTAGCGGATACAATGAGCAGTTCTTC.

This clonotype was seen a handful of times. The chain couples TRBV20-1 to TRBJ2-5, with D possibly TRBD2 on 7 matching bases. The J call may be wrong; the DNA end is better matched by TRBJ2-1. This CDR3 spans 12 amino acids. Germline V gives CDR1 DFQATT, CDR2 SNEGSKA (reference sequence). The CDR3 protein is CSGGQSYNEQFF. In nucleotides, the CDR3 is TGCAGCGGGGGGCAGAGCTACAATGAGCAGTTCTTC.

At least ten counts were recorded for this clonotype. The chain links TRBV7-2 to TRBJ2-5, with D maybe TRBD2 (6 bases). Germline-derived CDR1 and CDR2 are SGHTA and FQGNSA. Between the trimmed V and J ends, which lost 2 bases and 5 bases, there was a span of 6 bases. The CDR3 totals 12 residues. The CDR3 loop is CASSLSGETQYF. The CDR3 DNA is TGTGCCAGCAGCTTAAGCGGGGAGACCCAGTACTTC.

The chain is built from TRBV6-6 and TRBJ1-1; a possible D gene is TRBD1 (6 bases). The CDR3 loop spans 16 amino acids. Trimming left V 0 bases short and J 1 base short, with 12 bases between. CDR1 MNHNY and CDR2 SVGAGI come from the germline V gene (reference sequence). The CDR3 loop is CASSYSPGHKNTEAFF. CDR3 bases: TGTGCCAGCAGTTACTCTCCGGGACACAAGAACACTGAAGCTTTCTTT.